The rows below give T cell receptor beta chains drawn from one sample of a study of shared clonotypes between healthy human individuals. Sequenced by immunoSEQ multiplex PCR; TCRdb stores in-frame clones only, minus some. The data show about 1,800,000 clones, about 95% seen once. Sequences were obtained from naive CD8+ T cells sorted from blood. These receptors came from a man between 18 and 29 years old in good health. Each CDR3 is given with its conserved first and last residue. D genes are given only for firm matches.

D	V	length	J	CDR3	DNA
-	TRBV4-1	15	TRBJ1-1	CASSQAGGLNTEAFF	TGCGCCAGCAGCCAGGCGGGGGGGTTGAACACTGAAGCTTTCTTT
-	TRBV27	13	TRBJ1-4	CASSSATNEKLFF	TGTGCCAGCAGCTCTGCAACTAATGAAAAACTGTTTTTT
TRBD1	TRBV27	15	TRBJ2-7	CASSPIGTGEYEQYF	TGTGCCAGCAGTCCAATAGGGACAGGGGAGTACGAGCAGTACTTC
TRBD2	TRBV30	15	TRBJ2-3	CAWSVAGGPTDTQYF	TGTGCCTGGAGTGTCGCGGGAGGGCCCACAGATACGCAGTATTTT
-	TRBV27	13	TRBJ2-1	CASAGAKYNEQFF	TGTGCCAGCGCAGGGGCCAAGTACAATGAGCAGTTCTTC
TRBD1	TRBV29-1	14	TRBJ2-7	CSVQGTGETYEQYF	TGCAGCGTTCAGGGGACAGGAGAAACCTACGAGCAGTACTTC
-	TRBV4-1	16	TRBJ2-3	CASSPRVAVHTDTQYF	TGCGCCAGCAGCCCCCGGGTAGCGGTTCATACAGATACGCAGTATTTT
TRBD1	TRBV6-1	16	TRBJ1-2	CASSDFAAGQGYGYTF	TGTGCCAGCAGTGATTTTGCGGCGGGACAGGGCTATGGCTACACCTTC
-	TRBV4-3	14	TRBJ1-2	CASSQDLGEYGYTF	TGCGCCAGCAGCCAAGATCTTGGGGAATATGGCTACACCTTC
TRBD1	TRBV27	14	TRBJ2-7	CATKWGQGANEQYF	TGTGCCACAAAGTGGGGACAGGGTGCCAACGAGCAGTACTTC